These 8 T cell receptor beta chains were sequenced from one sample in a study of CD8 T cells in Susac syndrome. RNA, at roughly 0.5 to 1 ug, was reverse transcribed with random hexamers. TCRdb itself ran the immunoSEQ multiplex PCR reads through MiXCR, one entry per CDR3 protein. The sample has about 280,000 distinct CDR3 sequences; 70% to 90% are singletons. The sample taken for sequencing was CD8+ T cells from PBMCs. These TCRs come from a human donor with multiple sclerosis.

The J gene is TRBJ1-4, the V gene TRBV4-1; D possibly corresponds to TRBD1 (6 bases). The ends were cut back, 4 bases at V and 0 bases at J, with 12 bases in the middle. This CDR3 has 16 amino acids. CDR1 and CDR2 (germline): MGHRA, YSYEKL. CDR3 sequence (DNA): TGCGCCAGCAGCCCAGGGAAGGGGGCAACTAATGAAAAACTGTTTTTT. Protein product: CASSPGKGATNEKLFF.

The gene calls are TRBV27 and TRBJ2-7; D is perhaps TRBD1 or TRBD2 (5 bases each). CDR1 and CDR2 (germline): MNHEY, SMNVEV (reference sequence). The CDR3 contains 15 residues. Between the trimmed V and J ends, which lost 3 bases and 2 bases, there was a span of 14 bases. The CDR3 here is CASSFNYRGTYEQYF. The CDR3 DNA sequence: TGTGCCAGCAGTTTCAACTACCGGGGCACCTACGAGCAGTACTTC.

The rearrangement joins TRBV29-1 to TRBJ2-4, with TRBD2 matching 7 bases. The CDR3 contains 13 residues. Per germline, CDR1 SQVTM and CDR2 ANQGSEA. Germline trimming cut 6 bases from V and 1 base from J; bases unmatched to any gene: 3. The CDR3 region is CSVRGDAKNIQYF. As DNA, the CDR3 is TGCAGCGTCCGGGGGGATGCCAAAAACATTCAGTACTTC.

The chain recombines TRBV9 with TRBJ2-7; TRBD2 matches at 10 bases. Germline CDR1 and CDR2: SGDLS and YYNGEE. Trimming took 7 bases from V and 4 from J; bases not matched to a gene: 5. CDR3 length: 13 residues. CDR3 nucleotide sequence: TGTGCCAGCTCTCCTAGCGGGAGATACGAGCAGTACTTC. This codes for CASSPSGRYEQYF.

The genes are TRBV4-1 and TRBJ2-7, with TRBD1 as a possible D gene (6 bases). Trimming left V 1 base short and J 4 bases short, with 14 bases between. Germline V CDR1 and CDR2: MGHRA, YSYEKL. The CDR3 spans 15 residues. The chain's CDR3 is CASSQVLTGDYEQYF. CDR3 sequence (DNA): TGCGCCAGCAGCCAAGTATTGACAGGAGATTACGAGCAGTACTTC.

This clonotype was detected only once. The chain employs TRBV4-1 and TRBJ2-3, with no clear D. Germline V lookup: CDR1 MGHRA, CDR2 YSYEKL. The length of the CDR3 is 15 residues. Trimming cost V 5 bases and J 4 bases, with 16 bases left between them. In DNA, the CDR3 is TGCGCCAGCAGCGTCCGGGCCCCCGCGGCAGATACGCAGTATTTT. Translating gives CASSVRAPAADTQYF.

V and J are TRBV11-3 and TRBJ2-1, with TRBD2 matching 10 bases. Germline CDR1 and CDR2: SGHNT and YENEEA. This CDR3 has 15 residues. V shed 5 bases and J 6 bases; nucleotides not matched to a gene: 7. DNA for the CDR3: TGTGCCAGCAGCACAGCGGGAGGGCTCCGCAATGAGCAGTTCTTC. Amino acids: CASSTAGGLRNEQFF.

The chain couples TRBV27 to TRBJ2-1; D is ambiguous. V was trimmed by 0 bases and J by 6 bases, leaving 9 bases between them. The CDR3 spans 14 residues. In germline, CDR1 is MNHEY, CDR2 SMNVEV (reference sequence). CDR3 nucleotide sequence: TGTGCCAGCAGTTTATCGGGGTACCTCAATGAGCAGTTCTTC. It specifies CASSLSGYLNEQFF.